What follows is one T cell receptor beta chain and its context. Germline CDR1 SGDLS, CDR2 YYNGEE. V was pared by 4 bases and J by 0 bases, with 17 bases between. The CDR3 is 17 amino acids. The source of the sample is a study of blood T cell repertoires in COVID-19. Turning to the study itself: COVID-19 samples collected from the United States, Italy and Spain covered acute and convalescent phases. The analysed material was cDNA or gDNA that came from T cells, B-cell-depleted T cells, or PBMCs.

Authors' data handling: Nucleated cell counts were estimated from reference gene primer amplification. Only in-frame clones appear in the TCRdb table, and some are missing; sequencing was by immunoSEQ multiplex PCR. That table furnishes V, J and clone size, whereas the DNA furnished D and trimming. The data show under 200,000 clones, 77% seen once. V gene TRBV9 combines with J gene TRBJ1-3; D is unclear. Sequenced: peripheral blood. This sequence originates from a man in his 70s with acute or convalescent COVID-19. CDR3 DNA sequence: TGTGCCAGCAGCATTAACCTCCCGGGGTCCTCTGGAAACACCATATATTTT. It is translated as CASSINLPGSSGNTIYF.